This TCR beta chain was documented in a study of type 1 regulatory T cells. Across the whole study: T-allo10 is a Tr1-enriched, alloantigen-specific CD4 T cell product made in vitro.

As to this clonotype: The target antigen is unknown.

Via MiXCR, TCRdb re-called the reads, giving one row per CDR3 protein. The table has fewer than 70,000 distinct CDR3 sequences, about 69% seen once. CDR3 length: 15 amino acids. Germline V gene sequence: CDR1 MNHEY, CDR2 SVGEGT. The V end was cut by 5 bases, the J end by 1 base, with 15 bases between. The graft donor-derived T-allo10 cells reportedly recognize host alloantigens, are anergic, and suppress alloantigen-specifically. V and J are TRBV6-2 or TRBV6-3 and TRBJ2-7; D might be TRBD2 (6 bases). The sequence derives from a human donor in good health. The sample taken for sequencing was cultured T cells, either the whole culture or a sorted T cell fraction (not recorded which). Subset indicated: Tr1-enriched cell product generated in vitro against host alloantigens. The CDR3 is CASSRGSGESYEQYF. DNA for the CDR3: TGTGCCAGCAGTAGGGGCTCGGGAGAATCCTACGAGCAGTACTTC.